Listed below are T cell receptor beta chains from one sample, sequenced in a study of OX40 agonist ivuxolimab in advanced cancers. The data were produced by immunoSEQ multiplex PCR, yet TCRdb's version contains in-frame clones alone and is incomplete. Here the sample spans about 38,000 clones, 80% to 85% being singletons. The sample consisted of CD4+ or CD8+ T cells sorted from blood, taken in a trial of the OX40 agonist ivuxolimab. These receptors were obtained from an adult with an advanced solid tumor such as melanoma, head and neck, liver or kidney cancer. CDR3s include the opening cysteine and the closing phenylalanine or tryptophan. A D gene is named only where the DNA matches it firmly. Part of the rows lack a size; the others show once, few, many or a class for expanded clones.

V gene,clone size,J gene,D gene,CDR3 protein,CDR3 DNA
TRBV7-2,.,TRBJ1-5,.,CASSLGSGNNQPQHF,TGTGCCAGCAGCTTAGGGTCCGGGAACAATCAGCCCCAGCATTTT
TRBV10-3,once,TRBJ2-7,TRBD1,CAISEGTGRYEQYF,TGTGCCATCAGTGAGGGGACAGGGAGGTACGAGCAGTACTTC
TRBV28,.,TRBJ2-1,.,CASSLPDPTRQFF,TGTGCCAGCAGTCTTCCCGACCCTACTCGGCAGTTCTTC
TRBV5-1,.,TRBJ2-7,.,CASSWGGSGPAEQYF,TGCGCCAGCAGCTGGGGTGGTAGCGGACCCGCAGAGCAGTACTTC
TRBV6-6,once,TRBJ1-3,TRBD1,CASSGGQGSGNTIYF,TGTGCCAGCAGCGGGGGACAGGGCTCTGGAAACACCATATATTTT
TRBV6-5,.,TRBJ1-5,.,CASSSHSNQPQHF,TGTGCCAGCAGTTCCCACAGTAATCAGCCCCAGCATTTT
TRBV5-4,.,TRBJ2-2,TRBD2,CASSSGLAGGLLTGELFF,TGTGCCAGCAGCTCTGGACTAGCGGGCGGCCTTCTCACCGGGGAGCTGTTTTTT
TRBV5-1,few,TRBJ2-5,TRBD2,CASSLEGGGETQYF,TGCGCCAGCAGCTTGGAGGGCGGGGGAGAGACCCAGTACTTC
TRBV6-6,few,TRBJ2-5,.,CASSSPTAGAETQYF,TGTGCCAGCAGTTCTCCTACTGCGGGGGCTGAGACCCAGTACTTC
TRBV6-1,.,TRBJ1-3,.,CASSESPPGGSGNTIYF,TGTGCCAGCAGTGAATCTCCCCCGGGGGGCTCTGGAAACACCATATATTTT
TRBV4-1,.,TRBJ2-5,.,CASSLGLRETQYF,TGCGCCAGCAGCCTGGGCCTCCGGGAGACCCAGTACTTC
TRBV6-5,.,TRBJ2-7,.,CASKRGWDEQYF,TGTGCCAGCAAAAGGGGCTGGGACGAGCAGTACTTC
TRBV28,.,TRBJ2-5,TRBD2,CASSSFSGGKETQYF,TGTGCCAGCAGTTCCTTTAGCGGGGGGAAAGAGACCCAGTACTTC
TRBV25-1,.,TRBJ2-7,.,CASSEYDGSLNEQYF,TGTGCCAGCAGTGAATATGACGGGTCCTTAAACGAGCAGTACTTC
TRBV6-6,.,TRBJ2-7,TRBD1,CASSNTGTGAYEQYF,TGTGCCAGCAGCAACACCGGGACAGGGGCCTACGAGCAGTACTTC
TRBV4-1,.,TRBJ2-7,.,CASSQDPLGRAYEQYF,TGCGCCAGCAGCCAAGACCCCCTCGGGCGAGCCTACGAGCAGTACTTC
TRBV14,.,TRBJ2-7,.,CASSPRRGFNEQYF,TGTGCCAGCAGCCCCCGTAGGGGGTTTAACGAGCAGTACTTC
TRBV10-3,.,TRBJ1-3,TRBD1,CASGTGSSGNTIYF,TGTGCCTCCGGGACAGGGAGCTCTGGAAACACCATATATTTT
TRBV6-1,few,TRBJ1-5,.,CATHSGSSNQPQHF,TGTGCCACCCACAGTGGTTCTAGCAATCAGCCCCAGCATTTT
TRBV28,.,TRBJ2-3,.,CASGAVDTQYF,TGTGCCAGCGGGGCGGTAGATACGCAGTATTTT
TRBV6-5,.,TRBJ2-7,.,CASSYGGFEQYF,TGTGCCAGCAGTTACGGGGGTTTCGAGCAGTACTTC
TRBV9,.,TRBJ1-4,TRBD1,CASNNRGRTNEKLFF,TGTGCCAGCAACAACAGGGGGCGGACTAATGAAAAACTGTTTTTT
TRBV29-1,.,TRBJ1-2,.,CSVEGSPFSYGYTF,TGCAGCGTTGAGGGTTCCCCGTTTTCATATGGCTACACCTTC
TRBV6-5,.,TRBJ1-3,.,CASSYDPKGNTIYF,TGTGCCAGCAGTTACGACCCGAAAGGAAACACCATATATTTT
TRBV2,.,TRBJ1-5,TRBD1,CASRLGTDQPQHF,TGTGCCAGCAGATTAGGGACAGACCAGCCCCAGCATTTT
TRBV5-1,once,TRBJ1-4,.,CASCRASGGEKLFF,TGCGCCAGCTGCAGAGCCTCGGGGGGCGAAAAACTGTTTTTT
TRBV9,.,TRBJ2-7,.,CASSAGGGGRSEQYF,TGTGCCAGCAGCGCCGGGGGAGGGGGCAGGAGCGAGCAGTACTTC
TRBV29-1,.,TRBJ2-5,TRBD2,CSVRGGPKTQYF,TGCAGCGTCCGGGGGGGCCCGAAGACCCAGTACTTC
TRBV4-2,few,TRBJ2-1,.,CASSQVGPGEPTHNEQFF,TGTGCCAGCAGCCAAGTGGGGCCGGGGGAGCCTACCCACAATGAGCAGTTCTTC
TRBV7-9,once,TRBJ2-1,.,CASAGTYNEQFF,TGTGCCAGCGCCGGGACGTACAATGAGCAGTTCTTC
TRBV6-6,few,TRBJ1-2,TRBD1,CASSYLGQGYGYTF,TGTGCCAGCAGTTACCTGGGACAGGGCTATGGCTACACCTTC
TRBV27,.,TRBJ2-3,TRBD2,CASSPWGGRAPDTQYF,TGTGCCAGCAGTCCTTGGGGCGGGAGGGCCCCAGATACGCAGTATTTT
TRBV7-9,few,TRBJ1-2,TRBD1,CASSQPGQIYGYTF,TGTGCCAGCAGCCAGCCGGGACAGATCTATGGCTACACCTTC
TRBV5-1,.,TRBJ2-3,TRBD1,CASSRQGATDTQYF,TGCGCCAGCAGCAGACAGGGGGCAACAGATACGCAGTATTTT
TRBV30,few,TRBJ1-5,.,CAWSVVGNQPQHF,TGTGCCTGGAGTGTGGTGGGAAATCAGCCCCAGCATTTT
TRBV11-1,.,TRBJ2-7,TRBD1,CASSPGTGGPYEQYF,TGTGCCAGCAGCCCGGGGACAGGGGGTCCGTACGAGCAGTACTTC
TRBV2,.,TRBJ1-5,.,CASSAGESQPQHF,TGTGCCAGCAGTGCAGGGGAGAGTCAGCCCCAGCATTTT
TRBV4-2,.,TRBJ1-6,TRBD1,CASSLPGGASPLHF,TGTGCCAGCAGCCTCCCAGGGGGGGCTTCACCCCTCCACTTT
TRBV30,.,TRBJ2-5,TRBD2,CAWSREGVEGRLQYF,TGTGCCTGGAGTCGGGAGGGGGTGGAGGGCCGCCTTCAGTACTTC
TRBV29-1,.,TRBJ1-1,.,CSVVGDGAEAFF,TGCAGCGTTGTGGGGGATGGGGCTGAAGCTTTCTTT
TRBV28,.,TRBJ2-6,.,CAVLRDGANVLTF,TGTGCCGTCCTCAGGGATGGGGCCAACGTCCTGACTTTC
TRBV19,.,TRBJ1-2,TRBD1,CASSRDRGLGGYTF,TGTGCCAGTAGTAGAGACAGGGGGCTCGGTGGCTACACCTTC
TRBV6-5,.,TRBJ2-1,TRBD2,CASSYLAGYNEQFF,TGTGCCAGCAGCTATCTAGCGGGATACAATGAGCAGTTCTTC
TRBV6-5,.,TRBJ2-6,.,CASSYAGAGANVLTF,TGTGCCAGCAGTTACGCCGGGGCTGGGGCCAACGTCCTGACTTTC
TRBV30,.,TRBJ2-7,.,CAWSESATTYEQYF,TGTGCCTGGAGTGAGTCGGCCACCACCTACGAGCAGTACTTC
TRBV5-6,.,TRBJ1-1,.,CASSPKGGMDEAFF,TGTGCCAGCAGCCCCAAAGGAGGGATGGATGAAGCTTTCTTT
TRBV5-1,.,TRBJ2-7,.,CASSFDKNLYEQYF,TGCGCCAGCAGCTTTGACAAGAACCTATACGAGCAGTACTTC
TRBV7-9,.,TRBJ2-3,TRBD2,CASSGRVAGAADTQYF,TGTGCCAGCAGCGGCAGGGTAGCGGGAGCCGCAGATACGCAGTATTTT
TRBV18,.,TRBJ2-7,.,CASSPGTHYEQYF,TGTGCCAGCTCTCCCGGGACCCACTACGAGCAGTACTTC
TRBV28,.,TRBJ2-3,.,CASSPYRESTDTQYF,TGTGCCAGCAGTCCCTACAGGGAAAGCACAGATACGCAGTATTTT